Listed below are T cell receptor beta chains from one sample, sequenced in a study of OX40 agonist ivuxolimab in advanced cancers. Repertoires were generated with immunoSEQ multiplex PCR, while TCRdb's copy carries only in-frame clones and drops some. Among tens of thousands of clones listed, 90% were seen once. Sequencing used CD4+ or CD8+ T cells sorted from blood, obtained in a trial of the OX40 agonist ivuxolimab. The receptor set was obtained from an adult with an advanced solid tumor such as melanoma, head and neck, liver or kidney cancer. The CDR3 runs from the conserved cysteine through the conserved F or W. Fields, in order: D gene, clone size, V gene, J gene, CDR3 protein, CDR3 DNA. D genes are given only for firm matches. Clone size is not always given. Where it is, it says once, few, many or a class for expanded clones.

D gene: TRBD2; clone size: once; V gene: TRBV27; J gene: TRBJ2-2; CDR3 protein: CATRGLAGGRGTGELFF; CDR3 DNA: TGTGCCACCCGAGGGCTAGCGGGAGGGCGGGGCACCGGGGAGCTGTTTTTT
D gene: .; clone size: .; V gene: TRBV19; J gene: TRBJ1-1; CDR3 protein: CASSIVTTSEAFF; CDR3 DNA: TGTGCCAGTAGTATAGTTACGACGTCTGAAGCTTTCTTT
D gene: TRBD1; clone size: .; V gene: TRBV2; J gene: TRBJ2-3; CDR3 protein: CASSTMGQGFSDTQYF; CDR3 DNA: TGTGCCAGCAGTACCATGGGACAGGGGTTCTCAGATACGCAGTATTTT
D gene: TRBD2; clone size: .; V gene: TRBV29-1; J gene: TRBJ2-3; CDR3 protein: CSVSPGGSDTQYF; CDR3 DNA: TGCAGCGTTTCCCCGGGGGGGTCAGATACGCAGTATTTT
D gene: TRBD1; clone size: .; V gene: TRBV5-4; J gene: TRBJ1-2; CDR3 protein: CASSAQGANGYTF; CDR3 DNA: TGTGCCAGCAGCGCCCAGGGGGCCAATGGCTACACCTTC
D gene: TRBD2; clone size: .; V gene: TRBV27; J gene: TRBJ2-7; CDR3 protein: CASSLLGGNYEQYF; CDR3 DNA: TGTGCCAGCAGTTTACTCGGGGGGAACTACGAGCAGTACTTC
D gene: .; clone size: .; V gene: TRBV6-5; J gene: TRBJ1-1; CDR3 protein: CASSPWGGTEAFF; CDR3 DNA: TGTGCCAGCAGCCCATGGGGGGGCACTGAAGCTTTCTTT
D gene: .; clone size: .; V gene: TRBV21-1; J gene: TRBJ2-3; CDR3 protein: CASSKVNGARTDTQYF; CDR3 DNA: TGTGCCAGCAGCAAAGTCAATGGGGCAAGAACAGATACGCAGTATTTT
D gene: .; clone size: .; V gene: TRBV28; J gene: TRBJ2-7; CDR3 protein: CASTASSYEQYF; CDR3 DNA: TGTGCCAGCACAGCGAGCTCCTACGAGCAGTACTTC
D gene: .; clone size: .; V gene: TRBV11-2; J gene: TRBJ1-2; CDR3 protein: CASSPMYTGNGYTF; CDR3 DNA: TGTGCCAGCAGCCCGATGTATACGGGGAATGGCTACACCTTC
D gene: TRBD1; clone size: .; V gene: TRBV9; J gene: TRBJ1-1; CDR3 protein: CASSVVPRDRVDDTEAFF; CDR3 DNA: TGTGCCAGCAGCGTAGTCCCTCGGGACAGGGTCGACGACACTGAAGCTTTCTTT
D gene: .; clone size: .; V gene: TRBV5-1; J gene: TRBJ1-4; CDR3 protein: CASSLDEVEKLFF; CDR3 DNA: TGCGCCAGCAGCTTGGATGAAGTCGAAAAACTGTTTTTT
D gene: TRBD1; clone size: few; V gene: TRBV29-1; J gene: TRBJ1-2; CDR3 protein: CSVPAQGAGGYTF; CDR3 DNA: TGCAGCGTGCCCGCACAGGGGGCGGGCGGCTACACCTTC
D gene: .; clone size: .; V gene: TRBV6-5; J gene: TRBJ2-7; CDR3 protein: CASSAPGTSSYEQYF; CDR3 DNA: TGTGCCAGCAGTGCCCCCGGGACAAGCTCCTACGAGCAGTACTTC
D gene: TRBD1; clone size: .; V gene: TRBV4-1; J gene: TRBJ2-4; CDR3 protein: CASSQGDRSENIQYF; CDR3 DNA: TGCGCCAGCAGCCAAGGGGACAGGTCCGAAAACATTCAGTACTTC